This record concerns one T cell receptor (beta chain) sequence. Its antigen is not identified. The junction had 15 bases not matched to a gene; V was cut back by 4 bases and J by 10 bases. Germline-derived CDR1 and CDR2 are SNHLY and FYNNEI. This CDR3 has 16 residues. In the PCR, 60 Vbeta and 13 Jbeta primers were used. Data came from immunoSEQ multiplex PCR; TCRdb stores just in-frame clones and leaves some out. The data hold about 170,000 clones, with roughly 80% observed a single time. The entry originates in a study of cytomegalovirus exposure and HLA in healthy donors. Study-wide context: The study placed about four fifths of its approximately 400 genotyped donors in the Caucasian-associated ancestry cluster.

The study's findings and limits: When the data were analyzed later, several of the most significant clusters appeared to be linked to common viral pathogens. Most of the TCR beta V segments (in an earlier analysis) were productive either about 87% or about 30% of the time.

The sequenced sample was PBMCs. J is TRBJ2-3 and V is TRBV2; 9 bases are shared with TRBD2. The origin of this receptor is a male donor in good health and CMV-seronegative. CDR3 sequence: CASSGSLAGPITAQYF. The CDR3 DNA reads TGTGCCAGCAGTGGAAGCCTAGCGGGGCCGATAACGGCGCAGTATTTT.